One sample yielded the 20 T cell receptor beta chains listed below, sequenced in a study of vaccination and CD4 T cells after COVID-19. At the Johns Hopkins FTIC core, DNA taken from cultured CD4+ T cells was sequenced by way of the Oncomine TCR Beta short-read assay. Each CDR3 protein is one row after TCRdb ran MiXCR on the PCR reads. The sample lists several thousand distinct CDR3 sequences; roughly 40% were seen once. Documented treatment: approximately 11-day PBMC culture with coronavirus spike peptide pools or control peptides (ViraFEST assay). Before the COVID-19 pandemic (2011-2018), CD4+ T cells were obtained from the unexposed donor. Their specific antigens are unknown. The specimen sequenced was CD4+ T cells from blood, cultured in vitro. Source of these receptors: a human donor in good health.

The rearrangement links TRBV9 to TRBJ1-1; TRBD1 matches at 11 bases. The junction had 3 bases not matched to a gene; V was cut back by 7 bases and J by 4 bases. This CDR3 has 13 residues. Germline CDR1 SGDLS, CDR2 YYNGEE. This CDR3 is CASGGTGGTEAFF. Written as DNA, the CDR3 is TGTGCCAGCGGAGGGACAGGGGGCACTGAAGCTTTCTTT. The variable domain in full, with the rest retrieved from reference TRBV9 and TRBJ1-1, is DSGVTQTPKHLITATGQRVTLRCSPRSGDLSVYWYQQSLDQGLQFLIQYYNGEERAKGNILERFSAQQFPDLHSELNLSSLELGDSALYFCASGGTGGTEAFFGQGTRLTVV.

This clonotype has just a few counts. The CDR3 reads CATSRDGGWDEQYF. Here the CDR3 DNA reads TGTGCCACCAGCAGAGATGGAGGTTGGGACGAGCAGTACTTC. This chain links TRBV15 with TRBJ2-7; TRBD2 might be the D (5 bases). The V and J ends lost 0 bases and 5 bases respectively, with 11 bases between them. The CDR3 totals 14 residues. CDR1 and CDR2 (germline): LNHNV, YYDKDF (reference sequence).

Only a few counts were recorded for this clonotype. The CDR3, as DNA: TGCGCCAGCAGCCCCTCCCTCTCTGGGGCCAACGTCCTGACTTTC. As protein: CASSPSLSGANVLTF. The chain carries TRBV5-1 and TRBJ2-6; no definite D call. The length of the CDR3 is 15 residues. V lost 4 bases and J 0 bases, leaving 8 bases between the germline ends. The germline CDR1 and CDR2 sequences are SGHRS and YFSETQ.

The rearrangement links TRBV7-2 to TRBJ2-3, with 8 nucleotides matching TRBD2. This CDR3 is built from 19 residues. The germline CDR1 and CDR2 sequences are SGHTA and FQGNSA. The V and J ends lost 5 bases and 2 bases, in that order; junction bases with no gene match: 18. The CDR3 sequence: CASSRSFGLAGGDTDTQYF. CDR3 coding DNA: TGTGCCAGCAGCCGCAGCTTCGGTTTGGCGGGAGGCGACACAGATACGCAGTATTTT.

The chain has TRBV9 and TRBJ1-1; D possibly corresponds to TRBD1 (5 bases). Germline V gene sequence: CDR1 SGDLS, CDR2 YYNGEE. CDR3 length: 14 residues. Trimming stripped 2 bases from V and 1 base from J, with 9 bases between. The CDR3 protein is CASSVKGPNTEAFF. The CDR3 nucleotides are TGTGCCAGCAGCGTGAAGGGACCGAACACTGAAGCTTTCTTT.

The genes are TRBV6-4 and TRBJ1-1, with D unresolved. Looked up from germline, CDR1 is MRHNA and CDR2 is SNTAGT. V lost 4 bases to trimming and J lost 7 bases, with 13 bases between them. This CDR3 spans 13 amino acids. The CDR3 sequence is CASSGTEPGEAFF. The CDR3 region has the DNA TGTGCCAGCAGTGGAACTGAGCCGGGTGAAGCTTTCTTT.

This clonotype appeared a few times. This rearrangement joins TRBV7-9 to TRBJ2-1, with D perhaps matching TRBD2 (7 bases). Trimming left V 2 bases short and J 2 bases short, with 10 bases between. The CDR3 is 15 residues long. Germline loops: CDR1 SEHNR, CDR2 FQNEAQ (reference sequence). The CDR3: CASSLIGGPYNEQFF. CDR3 DNA sequence: TGTGCCAGCAGCTTAATCGGGGGGCCCTACAATGAGCAGTTCTTC.

J is TRBJ1-1 and V is TRBV20-1; the match to TRBD1 covers 8 bases. CDR1 is DFQATT and CDR2 is SNEGSKA in the germline V gene (reference sequence). Losses at the gene ends were 3 bases for V and 4 bases for J; bases not matched to a gene: 7. This CDR3 spans 14 amino acids. Here the CDR3 DNA reads TGCAGTGCTAGTAAGACAGGGGTAACCACTGAAGCTTTCTTT. Protein product: CSASKTGVTTEAFF.

This clonotype was picked up a small number of times. The rearrangement uses TRBV20-1 and TRBJ1-2; a weak D match, TRBD1 (5 bases). Germline CDR1 reads DFQATT; CDR2 reads SNEGSKA (reference sequence). This CDR3 is built from 14 residues. The CDR3: CSTARGKGNYGYTF. The CDR3 coding sequence is TGCAGCACAGCGCGGGGGAAGGGTAACTATGGCTACACCTTC.

The chain couples TRBV20-1 to TRBJ2-7; perhaps TRBD1 as D (5 bases). Trimming stripped 0 bases from V and 2 bases from J, with 14 bases between. Per germline, CDR1 DFQATT and CDR2 SNEGSKA (reference sequence). The CDR3 has 15 amino acids. This chain's CDR3 is CSARDYRAGTYEQYF. CDR3 in DNA: TGCAGTGCTAGAGATTATCGCGCAGGGACCTACGAGCAGTACTTC.

This clonotype was recorded a few times. The V and J genes are TRBV5-8 and TRBJ1-1; tentative D call: TRBD1 (6 bases). The CDR3 extends over 16 amino acids. V lost 0 bases to trimming and J lost 0 bases, with 12 bases between them. Germline V lookup: CDR1 SGHTS, CDR2 YDEGEE. CDR3 nucleotides: TGTGCCAGCAGCTTGGGTACAGGGCAGATGAACACTGAAGCTTTCTTT. Translation gives CASSLGTGQMNTEAFF. Variable domain in full (rest from reference TRBV5-8 and TRBJ1-1): EAGVTQSPTHLIKTRGQQATLRCSPISGHTSVYWYQQALGLGLQFLLWYDEGEERNRGNFPPRFSGRQFPNYSSELNVNALELEDSALYLCASSLGTGQMNTEAFFGQGTRLTVV.

This rearrangement joins TRBV7-6 to TRBJ2-7, with D tentatively TRBD1 or TRBD2 (5 bases each). With 5 bases removed from V and 7 bases from J, the gap between germline ends came to 15 bases. CDR1 and CDR2 from the germline V gene are SGHVS and FNYEAQ. The CDR3 has 13 amino acids. The CDR3: CASSTPSGTEQYF. The CDR3 nucleotides are TGTGCCAGCAGCACACCCTCCGGGACGGAGCAGTACTTC.

The sample holds a few counts of this clonotype. The chain is built from TRBV12-3 or TRBV12-4 and TRBJ2-5, with 11 bases lining up with TRBD2. V trimming: 3 bases; J trimming: 4 bases; junction bases outside the gene matches: 4. The CDR3 loop spans 15 amino acids. In DNA form, the CDR3 reads TGTGCCAGCAGTTTTAGCGGGGGGGCGGGAGAGACCCAGTACTTC. It translates to CASSFSGGAGETQYF.

The chain combines TRBV11-2 with TRBJ2-1; 7 nucleotides line up with TRBD1. Germline V gene lookup returns CDR1 SGHAT and CDR2 FQNNGV. The J segment lost 5 bases and the V segment lost 7 bases, leaving 11 bases of the junction unmatched. The CDR3 runs 15 residues. The CDR3 sequence: CASKGSGTENNEQFF. The CDR3 DNA is TGTGCCAGCAAGGGGTCAGGGACAGAGAACAATGAGCAGTTCTTC.

This clonotype occurred a few times. V and J are TRBV6-5 and TRBJ1-3; D gene ambiguous. There are 14 residues in the CDR3. The germline gives CDR1 MNHEY, CDR2 SVGAGI. Trimming shortened V by 4 bases and J by 0 bases, and 7 bases separated the two germline ends. The CDR3 DNA follows: TGTGCCAGCAGTTCCAGCCACTCTGGAAACACCATATATTTT. Its translation is CASSSSHSGNTIYF.

This clonotype is large (0.1 to 1%) within its sample. V gene TRBV11-3 combines with J gene TRBJ2-7; a weak D match, TRBD2 (6 bases). The germline V and J ends were trimmed by 5 bases and 5 bases, with 19 bases remaining between them. Germline CDR1 reads SGHNT; CDR2 reads YENEEA. The CDR3 totals 15 residues. DNA for the CDR3: TGTGCCAGCAGCCCTGGTGTTAGCGGCAAAGACGAGCAGTACTTC. Protein product: CASSPGVSGKDEQYF. Complete variable domain (other parts from reference TRBV11-3 and TRBJ2-7): EAGVVQSPRYKIIEKKQPVAFWCNPISGHNTLYWYLQNLGQGPELLIRYENEEAVDDSQLPKDRFSAERLKGVDSTLKIQPAELGDSAVYLCASSPGVSGKDEQYFGPGTRLTVT.

This clonotype showed up just a few times. The rearrangement uses TRBV20-1 and TRBJ1-4; D not certain. Germline V CDR1 and CDR2: DFQATT, SNEGSKA (reference sequence). The CDR3 has 14 residues. Trimming took 1 base from V and 3 from J, leaving 9 bases between them. The CDR3: CSARAPGANEKLFF. CDR3 DNA sequence: TGCAGTGCTAGAGCGCCGGGCGCTAATGAAAAACTGTTTTTT.

V gene TRBV2 combines with J gene TRBJ1-1; D gene ambiguous. V gave up 8 bases and J gave up 3 bases, with 10 bases separating them. The CDR3 runs to 12 residues. Germline V gene lookup returns CDR1 SNHLY and CDR2 FYNNEI. CDR3 residues: CASSAGYTEAFF. CDR3 DNA sequence: TGTGCCAGCTCAGCCGGGTACACTGAAGCTTTCTTT. Variable domain in full (rest from reference TRBV2 and TRBJ1-1): EPEVTQTPSHQVTQMGQEVILRCVPISNHLYFYWYRQILGQKVEFLVSFYNNEISEKSEIFDDQFSVERPDGSNFTLKIRSTKLEDSAMYFCASSAGYTEAFFGQGTRLTVV.

This clonotype was seen a few times. The chain joins TRBV30 to TRBJ1-2; 9 positions agree with TRBD1. Trimming removed 0 bases from V and 6 bases from J; junction bases left unmatched: 5. The germline CDR1 and CDR2 sequences are GTSNPN and SVGIG (reference sequence). CDR3 length: 14 amino acids. CDR3 region: CAWSVTGGDHGYTF. The CDR3 DNA reads TGTGCCTGGAGTGTAACAGGGGGCGATCATGGCTACACCTTC.

The chain combines TRBV20-1 with TRBJ1-2; possibly TRBD1 for D (5 bases). This CDR3 region has 14 residues. The V gene's germline CDR1 is DFQATT and CDR2 SNEGSKA (reference sequence). Trimming removed 6 bases from V and 4 bases from J, with 18 bases in between. CDR3 region: CSADQQAGLYGYTF. Written as DNA, the CDR3 is TGCAGTGCAGATCAACAGGCCGGACTCTATGGCTACACCTTC.